The 10 T cell receptor beta chains in this list originate from one sample, sequenced in a study of prognosis after radiotherapy for stage I lung cancer. With two-round multiplex PCR, TCR beta CDR3 sequences were amplified from genomic DNA. The use of primers specific to each TRBV and TRBJ gene characterized first-round PCR. TCRdb reprocessed the multiplex PCR reads with MiXCR, giving one entry per CDR3 protein. Of some 38,000 distinct CDR3 sequences listed, 24% are singletons. Here the sequenced sample was PBMCs, taken before or after stereotactic body radiation therapy (not recorded which). These receptors were obtained from a donor at least 50 years old with non-small cell lung cancer.

Comments on this clonotype: A read error is the likely source, as a far larger clone sits one nucleotide away. The V gene is TRBV6-8, the J gene TRBJ2-3; 11 nucleotides align to TRBD2. The CDR3 consists of 14 residues. Per the germline V gene, CDR1 is MNHGY and CDR2 is SAAAGT. The CDR3 DNA follows: TGTGCAATTAGACTAGCGGGGTCCACATATACGCAGTATTTT. Protein product: CAIRLAGSTYTQYF.

As to this clonotype: Since a much larger clone is just one base distant, this may be a read error. J is TRBJ2-5 and V is TRBV6-2 or TRBV6-3, with 9 positions matching TRBD2. CDR1 MNHEY and CDR2 SVGEGT come from the germline V gene. V shed 5 bases and J 5 bases; nucleotides not matched to a gene: 12. The CDR3 totals 16 residues. Written as DNA, the CDR3 is TGTGCCAGCAGTCCCATAGGGCGGGGGGGCCTGGAGACCCAGTACTTC. It specifies CASSPIGRGGLETQYF.

Concerning this clonotype: This clone may be a read error of a much larger clone one base away. The J gene is TRBJ2-5, the V gene TRBV3-1, with TRBD1 as a possible D gene (5 bases). The CDR3 contains 16 residues. CDR1 and CDR2 (germline): LGHDT, YNNKEL (reference sequence). V was clipped by 0 bases and J by 5 bases, with 16 bases between them. The CDR3 loop is CASSQDTAGLSETQYF. CDR3 sequence (DNA): TGTGCCAGCAGCCAAGATACGGCAGGGCTTTCTGAGACCCAGTACTTC.

This clonotype occurred many times. V is TRBV7-9 and J is TRBJ2-1, with 7 bases matching TRBD2. From germline, CDR1 is SEHNR and CDR2 FQNEAQ (reference sequence). The CDR3 spans 18 residues. The V segment lost 2 bases and the J segment 5 bases; nucleotides outside the gene matches: 15. CDR3 residues: CASSLKVQTSWSHNEQFF. The CDR3 bases are TGTGCCAGCAGCTTAAAGGTACAGACTAGCTGGTCCCACAATGAGCAGTTCTTC.

The sample holds many counts of this clonotype. A read error may account for a junction end that differs from germline. The chain joins TRBV7-9 to TRBJ2-3, with TRBD1 matching over 7 bases. CDR1 SEHNR and CDR2 FQNEAQ come from the germline V gene (reference sequence). The CDR3 is 12 amino acids. CDR3 region: CASSWTGFVPRF. The CDR3 coding sequence is TGTGCCAGCAGCTGGACAGGATTCGTCCCACGATTT.

This clonotype has ten or more counts. The junction differs from germline at one of its ends, possibly a read error. V gene TRBV5-1 combines with J gene TRBJ1-3; 9 bases are a match to TRBD1. The CDR3 loop spans 16 amino acids. CDR1 and CDR2 (germline): SGHRS, YFSETQ. In nucleotides, the CDR3 is TGCGCCAGCAGCGCATGGACAGGGGACTCTGGAAGCACCATATATTTT. This gives the protein CASSAWTGDSGSTIYF. The entire variable domain, with the rest obtained from reference TRBV5-1 and TRBJ1-3, is as follows: KAGVTQTPRYLIKTRGQQVTLSCSPISGHRSVSWYQQTPGQGLQFLFEYFSETQRNKGNFPGRFSGRQFSNSRSEMNVSTLELGDSALYLCASSAWTGDSGSTIYFGEGSWLTVV.

In this sample, this clonotype turned up a few times. A much larger clone lies a single base off, so this may be a read error. The chain links TRBV19 to TRBJ1-1; D gene unclear. There are 16 residues in the CDR3. Germline CDR1 and CDR2: LNHDA and SQIVND (reference sequence). With 0 bases removed from V and 6 bases from J, the gap between germline ends came to 17 bases. This chain's CDR3 is CASSIDPMALSAEAFF. CDR3 DNA sequence: TGTGCCAGTAGTATAGACCCCATGGCGCTGAGCGCTGAAGCTTTCTTT.

This clonotype has a count of ten or more. The chain joins TRBV14 to TRBJ2-2, with D maybe TRBD1 (6 bases). V was trimmed by 4 bases and J by 5 bases, leaving 14 bases between them. The CDR3 spans 15 residues. The germline gives CDR1 SGHDN, CDR2 FVKESK. This chain's CDR3 is CASSRFTGSTGELFF. CDR3 DNA sequence: TGTGCCAGCAGCCGATTCACAGGGTCAACCGGGGAGCTGTTTTTT.

There are a few counts of this clonotype. Since a much larger clone is just one base distant, this may be a read error. CDR3 nucleotide sequence: TGTGCCAGCAGCCAAGAAGTGGGACAGGGGGCCTCGGTATGGCCCCAGCATTTT. This encodes CASSQEVGQGASVWPQHF. The genes are TRBV4-2 and TRBJ1-5; 12 bases are a match to TRBD1. Germline V lookup: CDR1 LGHNA, CDR2 YNFKEQ. Trimming took 0 bases from V and 9 from J; bases not matched to a gene: 12. CDR3 length: 18 amino acids.

This clonotype was observed many times. The chain couples TRBV7-9 to TRBJ1-6; tentatively, D is TRBD1 (6 bases). Germline V gives CDR1 SEHNR, CDR2 FQNEAQ (reference sequence). This CDR3 spans 17 amino acids. Trimming took off 0 bases at V and 7 bases at J, with 16 bases between the two ends. This chain's CDR3 is CASSLADRGRLNSPLHF. In DNA, the CDR3 is TGTGCCAGCAGCTTAGCCGATCGGGGGCGGTTAAATTCACCCCTCCACTTT.